This record concerns one TCR beta chain sequence. This CDR3 has 16 residues. CDR1 and CDR2 from the germline V gene are LGHDT and YNNKEL (reference sequence). The ends lost 4 bases at V and 5 bases at J; junction bases unmatched: 9. This specimen belongs to a study of blood T cell repertoires in COVID-19. The assay was immunoSEQ multiplex PCR, and TCRdb's table has in-frame clones only and misses some. The sample yields approximately 330,000 clones, 80% to 90% seen once. The receptor's source is a man younger than 45 with COVID-19, enrolled during active disease. Specimen: peripheral blood. The rearrangement links TRBV3-1 (or the pseudogene TRBV3-2) to TRBJ2-5; 11 bases agree with TRBD2. CDR3 sequence reads: CASSPLLAGERETQYF. The CDR3 DNA reads TGTGCCAGCAGCCCCCTACTAGCGGGAGAGAGGGAGACCCAGTACTTC.